This T cell receptor (beta chain) originates from a study of radiation and T cells in renal cell carcinoma. The wider study: Nephrectomy followed 15 Gy stereotactic body radiation by 4 weeks.

The protocol was immunoSEQ multiplex PCR, while the TCRdb copy is restricted to in-frame clones and leaves out a portion. The sample lists 70,000 to 100,000 clones; under 90% were seen once. Study outcomes and limitations: Baseline intratumoral clonotype presence is unknown without pretreatment biopsies. From baseline, blood top tumor clonotypes peaked at 2 weeks post-radiation.

As regards this clone: Its target is unknown.

Germline V CDR1 and CDR2: MNHNS, SASEGT. Deletions cut 7 bases from V and 4 bases from J, with 15 bases between. This CDR3 is 14 amino acids long. Time point defined: baseline pretreatment blood. Treatment denoted: 15 Gy SBRT to primary tumor, nephrectomy 4 weeks later. Blood was sampled at baseline, 2 weeks and 4 weeks after SBRT. The input for sequencing was blood, taken from a patient whose treatment included radiotherapy and nephrectomy. This chain connects TRBV6-1 to TRBJ2-3, with a possible D match to TRBD1 (5 bases). This TCR was sampled from a man between 60 and 70 years old with renal cell carcinoma. CDR3: CASTKGAASDTQYF. The CDR3, as DNA: TGTGCCAGCACTAAAGGGGCGGCGTCAGATACGCAGTATTTT.